These 7 T cell receptor beta chains share one sample of origin, sequenced in a study of blood T cells in healthy people across ages. Together with a sample-barcoded 5' primer, a J-beta primer mix was included in a second PCR lasting roughly 6 to 12 cycles. TCRdb analysed the 5' RACE reads with MiXCR anew, one entry per CDR3 protein. Of almost 1 million distinct CDR3 sequences in the sample, about 51% were seen once. The sequencing sample was made of blood. Every receptor here comes from a woman aged 60-75 years in good health.

J is TRBJ2-3 and V is TRBV5-1, with 9 positions matching TRBD2. Germline values: CDR1 SGHRS, CDR2 YFSETQ. Trimming removed 4 bases from V and 7 bases from J; junction bases left unmatched: 10. There are 15 residues in the CDR3. The DNA of the CDR3 is TGCGCCAGCAGCCCGGAGCTAGCGGGACCGAATACGCAGTATTTT. It specifies CASSPELAGPNTQYF.

The chain has TRBV6-6 and TRBJ1-4; a possible D gene is TRBD1 (6 bases). The germline CDR1 and CDR2 sequences are MNHNY and SVGAGI (reference sequence). The CDR3 is 15 residues long. Trimming left V 7 bases short and J 2 bases short, with 14 bases between. CDR3 sequence: CASTRTDPTNEKLFF. The CDR3 region has the DNA TGTGCCAGCACCCGGACAGACCCTACTAATGAAAAACTGTTTTTT.

V and J are TRBV20-1 and TRBJ2-1, with D possibly matching TRBD2 (6 bases). The germline gives CDR1 DFQATT, CDR2 SNEGSKA (reference sequence). This CDR3 region has 15 residues. Trimming cost V 3 bases and J 6 bases, with 18 bases left between them. The CDR3 bases are TGCAGTGCTAGGGGGTCTAGCGTAACTCCCAATGAGCAGTTCTTC. It is translated as CSARGSSVTPNEQFF.

This sequence joins TRBV4-1 and TRBJ2-7; 9 bases line up with TRBD1. Germline V gene data show CDR1 as MGHRA and CDR2 as YSYEKL. The junction had 10 bases not matched to a gene; V was cut back by 5 bases and J by 5 bases. CDR3 size: 15 residues. CDR3 coding DNA: TGCGCCAGCAGCTCGCGGACAGGGGTAAACAACGAGCAGTACTTC. Protein sequence: CASSSRTGVNNEQYF.

This clonotype was observed a handful of times. The chain has TRBV28 and TRBJ2-7; 7 bases are a match to TRBD1. Germline V gene lookup returns CDR1 MDHEN and CDR2 SYDVKM. The CDR3 runs 14 residues. V gave up 6 bases and J gave up 4 bases; unmatched junction bases: 9. The CDR3, as DNA: TGTGCCAGCAGACCAGGGGGAATGGGGTACGAGCAGTACTTC. Its translation is CASRPGGMGYEQYF.

This chain links TRBV12-3 or TRBV12-4 with TRBJ2-2, with TRBD2 matching 8 bases. Trimming at V came to 1 base and at J to 5 bases, leaving 3 bases not matched to a gene. CDR3 size: 15 residues. This CDR3 reads CASSLGRGETGELFF. CDR3 DNA: TGTGCCAGCAGTTTAGGGCGGGGGGAGACCGGGGAGCTGTTTTTT.

As to this clonotype: At one boundary the junction diverges from the germline segment, which might be a read error. The V gene is TRBV7-2, the J gene TRBJ1-2; D gene unclear. In germline, CDR1 is SGHTA, CDR2 FQGNSA. The CDR3 length is 15 residues. CDR3 sequence reads: CASSLMERTNYGHTF. Here the CDR3 DNA reads TGTGCCAGCAGCTTGATGGAGAGGACTAACTATGGCCACACCTTC.